This T cell receptor (beta chain) derives from a study of beta chain features in type 1 diabetes. The junction had 13 bases not matched to a gene; V was cut back by 0 bases and J by 10 bases. Per the germline V gene, CDR1 is LNHNV and CDR2 is YYDKDF (reference sequence). CDR3 length: 17 residues. Purity above 98% was achieved in all sorted populations. This clone was detected only a few times. Its antigen remains unidentified. General observations from the study: Within patients, naive, central memory and Treg TCRB repertoires seemed more similar than within healthy donors. When VDJ junctions were examined, type 1 diabetes patients showed fewer insertions and more deletions. When Type 1 diabetes patients were examined, their TCRB CDR3s proved moderately but significantly shorter in all four CD4+ subsets.

Of the isolated RNA, all was reverse transcribed, and so the sequenced material was expressed TCRB transcripts. The average output of naive, central memory and regulatory T cell samples was around 3.5 million reads. Sequenced by immunoSEQ multiplex PCR; TCRdb stores in-frame clones only, minus some. The sample consists of more than 250,000 clones, over 14% of them appearing once. This receptor was identified in a young man with type 1 diabetes. The chain recombines TRBV15 with TRBJ1-5; 9 bases map to TRBD1. The sample comprised naive CD4+ T cells from blood. The CDR3, as DNA: TGTGCCACCAGCAGAGATTTTGGGAGACAGGGGGTAGGCCCCCAGCATTTT. Residues: CATSRDFGRQGVGPQHF.